The entry below gives a single T cell receptor beta chain sequence along with its context. It lacks a known antigen. Base quality data are lacking; no much larger clone is found one base away. Libraries came from PCR. The sequencing machine was an Illumina HiSeq 2500. To reduce PCR and sequencing biases, unique molecular identifiers were incorporated into the TCR beta cDNA libraries. Per 1 to 10 million input T cells, around 500,000 cDNA molecules were obtained, such that each molecule approximated one T cell. The same protocol used for the earlier healthy control dataset was applied to prepare and sequence the patient libraries. Within a given batch, samples were prepared together, multiplexed and sequenced on the same HiSeq lane. Per the authors' processing: Raw barcoded reads were processed with MIGEC, and single-read molecular identifier groups were discarded before consensus assembly and CDR3 extraction. VDJtools was used for post-analysis of the clonotype tables, and diversity was normalized by down-sampling every dataset to the size of the smallest sample. To correct batch-related cross-sample contamination, repertoire overlap clustering matched CDR3 amino acid sequences but not nucleotide sequences. The public reads were reanalyzed by TCRdb: fastp trimming at Q25, MiXCR alignment, in-frame beta chains only. All rows with the same CDR3 protein become a single entry with the most common DNA and genes. TCRdb's processing, not the authors', yielded these V and J calls. The sample includes hundreds of thousands of distinct CDR3 sequences, with 59% observed a single time. 10% to 12% of the sample belongs to the ten largest clones.

TCR beta repertoires were profiled from peripheral blood of approximately 13 young patients with multiple sclerosis to demonstrate the VDJtools post-analysis software. Multiple sclerosis patients were children and adolescents aged about 6 to 16 years. V and J are trimmed by 2 bases and 9 bases, and the gene matches miss 8 bases of the junction. From the germline V gene (reference sequence), CDR1 is WNHNN and CDR2 is SYGVQD. The CDR3 holds 15 amino acids from the cysteine to the phenylalanine. The read is trimmed to its CDR3 DNA, 45 bases read in frame from base 1. The record originates from a study of post-analysis software for immune sequencing data (dated by TCRdb to between 2014 and 2017). In terms of the full investigation: Recorded disease courses included relapsing-remitting, secondary progressive and progressive-relapsing multiple sclerosis, with some patients lacking subtype annotation. A subset of samples was prepared in parallel using single-end sample barcoding, then pooled and co-amplified after Illumina adapter ligation. The multiple sclerosis patient repertoires were compared with 10 to 12 previously published healthy control repertoires from donors aged about 6 to 28 years. Overall study results and their limits: Patients showed significantly higher frequencies than controls for a handful of TRBV segments, among them TRBV5-6, TRBV5-1 and TRBV20-1. Multiple sclerosis patients had significantly lower normalized Chao1 diversity than controls, a result that suggests substantial peripheral T-cell clonal expansion. Direct clustering with F measure showed strong co-clustering of samples prepared in the same batch, prompting a batch-effect correction. The control group was slightly older than the multiple sclerosis patient group.

This receptor was taken from a girl aged 2-10 years with multiple sclerosis. Sequenced material: blood. Recombination linked TRBV10-1 to TRBJ2-1; TRBD2 fits 9 bases in the junction. The CDR3 is CASSERIAGVAEQFF. The nucleotide sequence reads TGCGCCAGCAGTGAGCGGATAGCGGGAGTTGCTGAGCAGTTCTTC.